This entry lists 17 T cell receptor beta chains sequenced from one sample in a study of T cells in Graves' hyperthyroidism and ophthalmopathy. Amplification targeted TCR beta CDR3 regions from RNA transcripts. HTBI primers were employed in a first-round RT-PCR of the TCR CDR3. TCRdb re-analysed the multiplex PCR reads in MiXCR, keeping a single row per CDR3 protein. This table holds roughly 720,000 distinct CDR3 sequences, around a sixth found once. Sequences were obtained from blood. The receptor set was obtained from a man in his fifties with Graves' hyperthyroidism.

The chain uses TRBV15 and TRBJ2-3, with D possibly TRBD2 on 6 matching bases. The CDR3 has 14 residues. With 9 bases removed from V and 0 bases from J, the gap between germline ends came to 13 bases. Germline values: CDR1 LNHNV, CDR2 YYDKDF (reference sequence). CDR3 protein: CATLGDLSTDTQYF. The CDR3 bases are TGTGCCACACTCGGGGACTTAAGCACAGATACGCAGTATTTT.

CDR3 sequence (DNA): TGCGCCAGCAGCTGGACGGGGCAGCCGAACACCGGGGAGCTGTTTTTT. The encoded protein is CASSWTGQPNTGELFF. The chain joins TRBV5-1 to TRBJ2-2; D possibly uses TRBD1 or TRBD2 (5 bases each). Germline CDR1 is SGHRS and CDR2 is YFSETQ. V lost 3 bases to trimming and J lost 0 bases, with 12 bases between them. The CDR3 totals 16 residues.

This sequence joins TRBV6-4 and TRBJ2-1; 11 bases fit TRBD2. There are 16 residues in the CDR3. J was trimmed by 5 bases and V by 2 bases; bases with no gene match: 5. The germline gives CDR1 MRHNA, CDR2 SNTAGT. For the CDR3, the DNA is TGTGCCAGCAGTGACACTTCGGGACTAGCGGACAATGAGCAGTTCTTC. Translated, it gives CASSDTSGLADNEQFF.

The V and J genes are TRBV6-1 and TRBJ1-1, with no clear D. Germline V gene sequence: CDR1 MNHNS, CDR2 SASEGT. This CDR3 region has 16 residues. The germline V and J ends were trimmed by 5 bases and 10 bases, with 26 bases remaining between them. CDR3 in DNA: TGTGCCAGCAGTTTCCCCTCCGTGACGGTCCCGGGTGGAGCTTTCTTT. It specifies CASSFPSVTVPGGAFF.

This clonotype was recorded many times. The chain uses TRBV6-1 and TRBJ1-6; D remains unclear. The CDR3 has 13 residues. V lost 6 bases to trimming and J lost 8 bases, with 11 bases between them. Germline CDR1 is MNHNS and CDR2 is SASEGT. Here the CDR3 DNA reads TGTGCCAGCAGCTTTTGGTCAGATTCACCCCTCCACTTT. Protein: CASSFWSDSPLHF.

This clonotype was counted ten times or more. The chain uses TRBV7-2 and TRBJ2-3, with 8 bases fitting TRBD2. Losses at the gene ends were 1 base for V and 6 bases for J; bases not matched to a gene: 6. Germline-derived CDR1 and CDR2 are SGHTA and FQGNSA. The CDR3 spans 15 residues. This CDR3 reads CASSLVAGGSDTQYF. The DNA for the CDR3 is TGTGCCAGCAGCTTAGTCGCGGGAGGTTCCGATACGCAGTATTTT.

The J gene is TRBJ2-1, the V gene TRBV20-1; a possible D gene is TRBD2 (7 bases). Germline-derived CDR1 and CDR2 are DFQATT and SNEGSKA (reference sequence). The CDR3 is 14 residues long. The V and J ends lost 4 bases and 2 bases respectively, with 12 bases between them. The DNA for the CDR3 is TGCAGTGCTACCCGCGGGGGCGCCTACAATGAGCAGTTCTTC. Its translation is CSATRGGAYNEQFF.

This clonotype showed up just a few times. The CDR3 here is CAISGASGETQYF. In DNA form, the CDR3 reads TGTGCCATCAGTGGGGCTAGCGGAGAGACCCAGTACTTC. V is TRBV10-3 and J is TRBJ2-5; 7 bases match TRBD2. The V gene end was trimmed by 4 bases and the J gene end by 4 bases; junction bases not matched to a gene: 3. Germline V lookup: CDR1 ENHRY, CDR2 SYGVKD. This CDR3 is 13 amino acids long.

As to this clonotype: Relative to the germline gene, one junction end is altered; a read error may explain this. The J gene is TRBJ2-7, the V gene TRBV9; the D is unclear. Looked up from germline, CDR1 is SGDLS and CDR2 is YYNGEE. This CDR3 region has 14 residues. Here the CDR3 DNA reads TGTGCCAGCAGCGTAGAAGGCAGGCACCTCGAGCAGCACTTC. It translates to CASSVEGRHLEQHF.

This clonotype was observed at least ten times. In DNA, the CDR3 is TGTGCCAGCAGTTACGGGGGCCACCGAGGTTCTGGGGCCAACGTCCTGACTTTC. As protein: CASSYGGHRGSGANVLTF. The rearrangement links TRBV27 to TRBJ2-6; D may be TRBD1 or TRBD2 (6 bases each). Per germline, CDR1 MNHEY and CDR2 SMNVEV (reference sequence). This CDR3 comprises 18 residues. V was pared by 4 bases and J by 1 base, with 17 bases between. Using reference TRBV27 and TRBJ2-6 for the parts outside the CDR3, the full variable domain is EAQVTQNPRYLITVTGKKLTVTCSQNMNHEYMSWYRQDPGLGLRQIYYSMNVEVTDKGDVPEGYKVSRKEKRNFPLILESPSPNQTSLYFCASSYGGHRGSGANVLTFGAGSRLTVL.

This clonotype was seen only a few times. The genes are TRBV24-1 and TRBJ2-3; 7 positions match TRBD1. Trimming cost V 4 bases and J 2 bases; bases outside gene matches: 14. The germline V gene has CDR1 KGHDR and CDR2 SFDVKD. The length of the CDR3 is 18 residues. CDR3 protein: CATSDPNRDSTDTDTQYF. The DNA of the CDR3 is TGTGCCACCAGTGACCCAAACCGGGACAGTACCGACACAGATACGCAGTATTTT.

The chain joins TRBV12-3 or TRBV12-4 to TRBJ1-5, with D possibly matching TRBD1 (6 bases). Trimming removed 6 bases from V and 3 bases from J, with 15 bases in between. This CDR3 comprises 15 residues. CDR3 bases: TGTGCCAGCAGGCGGGAGGACAGATACAATCAGCCCCAGCATTTT. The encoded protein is CASRREDRYNQPQHF.

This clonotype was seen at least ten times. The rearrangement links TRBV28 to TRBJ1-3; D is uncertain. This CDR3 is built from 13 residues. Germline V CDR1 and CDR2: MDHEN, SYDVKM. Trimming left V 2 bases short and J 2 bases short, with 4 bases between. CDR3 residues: CASSLGAGNTIYF. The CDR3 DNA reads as TGTGCCAGCAGTTTAGGGGCTGGAAACACCATATATTTT.

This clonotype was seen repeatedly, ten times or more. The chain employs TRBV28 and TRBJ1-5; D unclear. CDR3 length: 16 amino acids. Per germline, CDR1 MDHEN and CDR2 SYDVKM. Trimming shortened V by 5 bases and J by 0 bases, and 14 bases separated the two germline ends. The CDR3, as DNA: TGTGCCAGCAGTCCCTCCAGGTACTCTAGCAATCAGCCCCAGCATTTT. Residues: CASSPSRYSSNQPQHF. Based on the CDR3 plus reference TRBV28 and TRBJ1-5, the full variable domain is DVKVTQSSRYLVKRTGEKVFLECVQDMDHENMFWYRQDPGLGLRLIYFSYDVKMKEKGDIPEGYSVSREKKERFSLILESASTNQTSMYLCASSPSRYSSNQPQHFGDGTRLSIL.

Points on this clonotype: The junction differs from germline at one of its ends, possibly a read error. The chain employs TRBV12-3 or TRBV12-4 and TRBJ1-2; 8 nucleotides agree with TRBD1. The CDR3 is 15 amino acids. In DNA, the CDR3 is TGTGCCAGCAGCTTAGAGGGGGACAGGAGGGAAGGCTACACCTTC. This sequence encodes CASSLEGDRREGYTF.

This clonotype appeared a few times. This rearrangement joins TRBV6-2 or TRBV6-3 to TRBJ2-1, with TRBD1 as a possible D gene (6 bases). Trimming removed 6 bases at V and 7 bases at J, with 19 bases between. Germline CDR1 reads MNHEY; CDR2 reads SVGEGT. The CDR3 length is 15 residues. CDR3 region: CASRGHGPPGNEQFF. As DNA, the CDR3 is TGTGCCAGCAGGGGACACGGGCCACCGGGAAATGAGCAGTTCTTC.

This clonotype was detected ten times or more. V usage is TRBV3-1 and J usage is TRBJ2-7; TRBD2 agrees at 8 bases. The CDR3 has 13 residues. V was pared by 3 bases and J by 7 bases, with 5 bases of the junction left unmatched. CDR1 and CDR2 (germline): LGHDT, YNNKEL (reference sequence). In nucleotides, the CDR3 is TGTGCCAGCAGCCACGCGGTAGCGGGGGAGCAGTACTTC. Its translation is CASSHAVAGEQYF.